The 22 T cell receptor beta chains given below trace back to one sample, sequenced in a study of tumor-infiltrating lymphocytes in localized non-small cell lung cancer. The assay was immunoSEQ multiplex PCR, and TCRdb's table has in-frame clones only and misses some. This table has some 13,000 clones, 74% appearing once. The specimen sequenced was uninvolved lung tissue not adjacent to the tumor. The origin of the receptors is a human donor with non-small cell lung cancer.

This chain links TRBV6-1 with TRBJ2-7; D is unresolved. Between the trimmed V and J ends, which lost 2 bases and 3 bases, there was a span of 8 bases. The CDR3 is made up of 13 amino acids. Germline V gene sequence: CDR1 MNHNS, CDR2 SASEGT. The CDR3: CASSEFAVYEQYF. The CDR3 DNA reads TGTGCCAGCAGTGAATTTGCAGTCTACGAGCAGTACTTC.

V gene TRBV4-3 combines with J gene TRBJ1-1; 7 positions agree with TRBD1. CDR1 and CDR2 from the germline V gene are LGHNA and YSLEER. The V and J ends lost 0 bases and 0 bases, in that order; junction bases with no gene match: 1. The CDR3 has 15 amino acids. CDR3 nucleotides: TGCGCCAGCAGCCAAGACGGGACAGTGAACACTGAAGCTTTCTTT. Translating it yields CASSQDGTVNTEAFF.

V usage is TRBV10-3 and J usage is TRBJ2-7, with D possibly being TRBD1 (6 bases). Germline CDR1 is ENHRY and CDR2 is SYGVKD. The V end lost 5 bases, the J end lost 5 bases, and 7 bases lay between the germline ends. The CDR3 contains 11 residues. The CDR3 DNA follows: TGTGCCATCAGTTACAGGGACGAGCAGTACTTC. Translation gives CAISYRDEQYF.

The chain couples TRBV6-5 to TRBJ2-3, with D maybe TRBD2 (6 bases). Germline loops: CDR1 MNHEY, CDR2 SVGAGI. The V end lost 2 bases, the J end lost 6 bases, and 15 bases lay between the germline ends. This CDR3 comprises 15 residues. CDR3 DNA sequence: TGTGCCAGCAGTTACCCGGGTTATGGGGGGGATACGCAGTATTTT. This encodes CASSYPGYGGDTQYF.

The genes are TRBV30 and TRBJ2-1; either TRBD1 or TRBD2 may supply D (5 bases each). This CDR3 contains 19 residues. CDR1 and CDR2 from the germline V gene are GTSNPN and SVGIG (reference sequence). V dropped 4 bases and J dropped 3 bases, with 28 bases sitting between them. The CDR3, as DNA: TGTGCCTGGAAGTCCCAGGGCTGGGGTGGAGCGAGGGACTACAATGAGCAGTTCTTC. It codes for CAWKSQGWGGARDYNEQFF.

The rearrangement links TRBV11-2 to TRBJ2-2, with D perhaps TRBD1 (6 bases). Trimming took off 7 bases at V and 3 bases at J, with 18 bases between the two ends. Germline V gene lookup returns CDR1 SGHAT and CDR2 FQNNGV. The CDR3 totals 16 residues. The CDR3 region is CASTQTRQADTGELFF. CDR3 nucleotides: TGTGCCAGCACCCAAACCCGACAGGCGGACACCGGGGAGCTGTTTTTT.

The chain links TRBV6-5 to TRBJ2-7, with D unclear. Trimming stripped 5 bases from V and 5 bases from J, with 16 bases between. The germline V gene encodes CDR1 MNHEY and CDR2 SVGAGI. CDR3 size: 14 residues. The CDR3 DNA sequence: TGTGCCAGCAGTGATGGTGGGATAGTCCACGAGCAGTACTTC. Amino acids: CASSDGGIVHEQYF.

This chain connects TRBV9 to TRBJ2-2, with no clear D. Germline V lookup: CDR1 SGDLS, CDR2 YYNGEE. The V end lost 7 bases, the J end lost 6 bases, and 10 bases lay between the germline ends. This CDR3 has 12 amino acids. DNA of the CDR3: TGTGCCAGCGGGTGGGTCGCCGGGGAGCTGTTTTTT. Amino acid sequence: CASGWVAGELFF.

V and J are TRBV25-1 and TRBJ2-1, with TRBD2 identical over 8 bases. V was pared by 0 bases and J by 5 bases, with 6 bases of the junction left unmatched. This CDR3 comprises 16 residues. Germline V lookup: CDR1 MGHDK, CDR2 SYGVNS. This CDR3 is CASSEYFSGSHNEQFF. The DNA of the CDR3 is TGTGCCAGCAGTGAATATTTCAGCGGGAGCCACAATGAGCAGTTCTTC.

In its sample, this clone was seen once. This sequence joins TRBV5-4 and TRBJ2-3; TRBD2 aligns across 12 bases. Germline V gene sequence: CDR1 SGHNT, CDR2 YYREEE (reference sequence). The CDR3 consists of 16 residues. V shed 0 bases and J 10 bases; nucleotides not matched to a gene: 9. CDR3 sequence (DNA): TGTGCCAGCAGCTTGGGGGGGACTAGCGGGCCGAGATCGCAGTATTTT. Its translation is CASSLGGTSGPRSQYF.

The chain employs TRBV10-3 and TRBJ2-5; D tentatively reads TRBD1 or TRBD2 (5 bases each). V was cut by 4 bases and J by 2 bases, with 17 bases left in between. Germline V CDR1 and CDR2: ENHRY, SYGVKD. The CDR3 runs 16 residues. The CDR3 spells CAISGSGLDVQETQYF. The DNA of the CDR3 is TGTGCCATCAGTGGGTCGGGGCTGGACGTACAAGAGACCCAGTACTTC.

CDR3 region: CASSARTSPSLGEEQFF. In DNA form, the CDR3 reads TGTGCCAGCAGCGCCCGGACTAGCCCTAGCCTAGGGGAAGAGCAGTTCTTC. The rearrangement links TRBV11-3 to TRBJ2-1, with 8 nucleotides matching TRBD2. V dropped 5 bases and J dropped 10; count of bases not matched to a gene: 19. Germline CDR1 is SGHNT and CDR2 is YENEEA. CDR3 size: 17 residues.

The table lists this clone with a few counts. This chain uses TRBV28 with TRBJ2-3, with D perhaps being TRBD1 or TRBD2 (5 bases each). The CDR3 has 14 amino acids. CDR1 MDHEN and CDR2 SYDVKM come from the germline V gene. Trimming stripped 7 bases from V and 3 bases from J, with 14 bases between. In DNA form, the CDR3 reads TGTGCCAGCACCGGGGCTAGTAGTACAGATACGCAGTATTTT. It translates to CASTGASSTDTQYF.

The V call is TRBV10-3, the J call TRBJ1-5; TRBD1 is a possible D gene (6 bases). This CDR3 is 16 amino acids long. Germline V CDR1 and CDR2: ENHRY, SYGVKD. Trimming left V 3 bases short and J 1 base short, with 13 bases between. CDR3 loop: CAISDIGQSSNQPQHF. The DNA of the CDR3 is TGTGCCATCAGTGATATAGGACAGTCAAGCAATCAGCCCCAGCATTTT.

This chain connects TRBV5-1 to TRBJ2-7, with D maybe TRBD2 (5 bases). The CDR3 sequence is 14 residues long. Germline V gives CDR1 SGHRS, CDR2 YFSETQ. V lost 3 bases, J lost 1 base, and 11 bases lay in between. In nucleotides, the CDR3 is TGCGCCAGCAGCTCGGAGGATCTGTCCTACGAGCAGTACTTC. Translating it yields CASSSEDLSYEQYF.

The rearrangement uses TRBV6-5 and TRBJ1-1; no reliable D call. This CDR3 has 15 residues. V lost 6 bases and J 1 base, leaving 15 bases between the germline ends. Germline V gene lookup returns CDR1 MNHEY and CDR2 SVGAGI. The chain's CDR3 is CASSQLSMGNTEAFF. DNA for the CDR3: TGTGCCAGCAGCCAGCTAAGTATGGGGAACACTGAAGCTTTCTTT.

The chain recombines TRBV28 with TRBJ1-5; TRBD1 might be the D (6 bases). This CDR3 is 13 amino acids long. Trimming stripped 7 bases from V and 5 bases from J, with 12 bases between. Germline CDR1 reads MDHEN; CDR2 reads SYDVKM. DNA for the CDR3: TGTGCCAGCATACAGGGAGTCGATCAGCCCCAGCATTTT. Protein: CASIQGVDQPQHF.

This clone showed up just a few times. The CDR3 sequence is CASKSYTYEQFF. The DNA of the CDR3 is TGTGCCAGCAAAAGTTACACCTATGAGCAGTTCTTC. V usage is TRBV6-6 and J usage is TRBJ2-1; the D is unclear. The CDR3 has 12 amino acids. V dropped 7 bases and J dropped 8 bases, with 12 bases sitting between them. Per germline, CDR1 MNHNY and CDR2 SVGAGI (reference sequence).

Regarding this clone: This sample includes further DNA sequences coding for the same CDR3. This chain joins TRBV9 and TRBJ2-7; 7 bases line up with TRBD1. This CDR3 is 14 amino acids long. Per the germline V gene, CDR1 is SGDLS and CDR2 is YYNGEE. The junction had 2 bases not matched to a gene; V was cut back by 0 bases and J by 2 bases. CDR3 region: CASSVGQGAYEQYF. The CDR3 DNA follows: TGTGCCAGCAGCGTAGGGCAGGGGGCCTACGAGCAGTACTTC.

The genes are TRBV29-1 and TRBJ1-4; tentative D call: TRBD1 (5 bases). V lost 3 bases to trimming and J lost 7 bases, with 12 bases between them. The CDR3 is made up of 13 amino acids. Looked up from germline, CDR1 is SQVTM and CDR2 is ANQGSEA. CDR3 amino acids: CSVEGTGIEKLFF. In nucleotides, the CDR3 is TGCAGCGTTGAGGGGACCGGGATTGAAAAACTGTTTTTT.

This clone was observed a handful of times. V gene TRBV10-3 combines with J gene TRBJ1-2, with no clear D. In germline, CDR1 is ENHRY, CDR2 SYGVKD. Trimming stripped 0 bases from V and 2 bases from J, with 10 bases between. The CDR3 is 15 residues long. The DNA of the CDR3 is TGTGCCATCAGTGAGTCGGAGGGATGGAACTATGGCTACACCTTC. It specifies CAISESEGWNYGYTF.

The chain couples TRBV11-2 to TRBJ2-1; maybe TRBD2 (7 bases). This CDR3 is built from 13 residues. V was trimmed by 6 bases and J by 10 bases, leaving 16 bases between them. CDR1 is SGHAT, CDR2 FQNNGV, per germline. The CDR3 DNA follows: TGTGCCAGCAGATTCCAGGGGAGGGAGGAGCAGTTCTTC. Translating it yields CASRFQGREEQFF.